A selection of T cell receptor beta chains follows, all from one sample in a study of T cell responses to AZD1222 COVID-19 vaccine. Measured with immunoSEQ multiplex PCR; TCRdb has only the in-frame clones, and not every one. The sample contains under 85,000 clones, about 88% of which appear only once. The material was peripheral blood, obtained on day 0 of AZD1222 vaccination. The receptors originated from an adult in good health. Both conserved end residues are part of each CDR3. Fields, in order: J gene, V gene, CDR3 protein.

J: TRBJ2-7; V: TRBV30; CDR3: CAWRPAAMTHEQYF
J: TRBJ2-2; V: TRBV28; CDR3: CATNPPHGAGELFF
J: TRBJ2-7; V: TRBV2; CDR3: CASSGSPSGSLAEQYF
J: TRBJ1-1; V: TRBV7-9; CDR3: CASSLWRGEAFF
J: TRBJ2-5; V: TRBV7-9; CDR3: CASSRTSGYQETQYF
J: TRBJ2-4; V: TRBV20-1; CDR3: CSASSSGRVQYF
J: TRBJ1-2; V: TRBV9; CDR3: CASSTQGGGYTF
J: TRBJ2-2; V: TRBV5-3; CDR3: CARSSLRGTRARGTGELFF
J: TRBJ2-3; V: TRBV7-2; CDR3: CASTAYGQTTDTQYF
J: TRBJ2-7; V: TRBV28; CDR3: CASSLRTGAQYF
J: TRBJ2-7; V: TRBV3-1/TRBV3-2; CDR3: CASSQRLAGVSGYEQYF
J: TRBJ2-7; V: TRBV9; CDR3: CASSPGSYEQYF
J: TRBJ2-1; V: TRBV21-1; CDR3: CASSKMAGSSYNEQFF
J: TRBJ1-2; V: TRBV5-1; CDR3: CASSPRTGGWGNYGYTF
J: TRBJ2-5; V: TRBV3-1/TRBV3-2; CDR3: CASSPLRVSETQYF
J: TRBJ1-3; V: TRBV2; CDR3: CASSVTASGNTIYF
J: TRBJ2-1; V: TRBV19; CDR3: CASSGWTNEQFF
J: TRBJ1-5; V: TRBV19; CDR3: CASSKRAKGRTLGNQPQHF
J: TRBJ1-1; V: TRBV19; CDR3: CASSRRAGMTEAFF
J: TRBJ1-2; V: TRBV5-1; CDR3: CASSLRREVPVLTF
J: TRBJ2-5; V: TRBV5-1; CDR3: CASSLTFDQETQYF
J: TRBJ2-3; V: TRBV24-1; CDR3: CATSLTNRGGQYF
J: TRBJ1-5; V: TRBV12-5; CDR3: CASGFADQPQHF
J: TRBJ1-1; V: TRBV11-2; CDR3: CASSFDARNTEAFF
J: TRBJ2-7; V: TRBV9; CDR3: CASSVDGENSYEQYF
J: TRBJ2-7; V: TRBV29-1; CDR3: CSVRGTGAYEQYF
J: TRBJ1-4; V: TRBV5-1; CDR3: CASSVRDGTNEKLFF
J: TRBJ2-5; V: TRBV28; CDR3: CASRSSGGPTQYF
J: TRBJ2-7; V: TRBV21-1; CDR3: CASSKGQGKGYEQYF
J: TRBJ1-2; V: TRBV5-1; CDR3: CASNGGGEYGYTF
J: TRBJ1-5; V: TRBV28; CDR3: CASSFGWTGQPQHF
J: TRBJ1-6; V: TRBV28; CDR3: CASSSRDTNSPLHF
J: TRBJ2-1; V: TRBV18; CDR3: CASSPSFEQFF
J: TRBJ2-7; V: TRBV28; CDR3: CASSRDTDYEQYF
J: TRBJ1-1; V: TRBV30; CDR3: CAWSVLGTGVLIFF
J: TRBJ1-5; V: TRBV6-5; CDR3: CASRKGVRDQPQHF
J: TRBJ1-1; V: TRBV5-1; CDR3: CASSIGQGPLKEAFF
J: TRBJ2-2; V: TRBV9; CDR3: CASSVAGAGTGELFF
J: TRBJ2-3; V: TRBV9; CDR3: CASSSRLAGGTDTQYF
J: TRBJ2-4; V: TRBV29-1; CDR3: CSARTGENIQYF
J: TRBJ2-1; V: TRBV7-6; CDR3: CASSLRRGVNNEQFF
J: TRBJ1-5; V: TRBV6-5; CDR3: CAGAGQGSQPQHF
J: TRBJ2-5; V: TRBV5-1; CDR3: CASSLGTVQETQYF
J: TRBJ1-6; V: TRBV7-9; CDR3: CASSLRQGDSPLHF
J: TRBJ2-7; V: TRBV6-1; CDR3: CASSGAQGAFSYEQYF
J: TRBJ1-5; V: TRBV10-3; CDR3: CATKTGNNQPQHF
J: TRBJ1-1; V: TRBV3-1/TRBV3-2; CDR3: CASSQTDRGGTEAFF